Presented here are 25 T cell receptor beta chains from one specimen sequenced in a study of T cells expressing NK-cell markers. TCRdb reprocessed the 5' RACE reads; each CDR3 protein has one entry and no DNA is given. The table for this sample gives more than 90,000 distinct CDR3 sequences. The sample comprised blood T cells: a sorted CD56 or NKG2C T cell subset, CD4+ or CD8+ T cells, or bulk PBMC T cells (not recorded which). These receptors came from a woman between 18 and 70 years old in good health.

The V and J genes are TRBV6-1 and TRBJ2-3; the TCRdb D gene call, TRBD1, has no DNA to confirm it. This CDR3 has 14 amino acids. CDR1 and CDR2 (germline): MNHNS, SASEGT. CDR3 sequence reads: CASSPTGSRDTQYF.

The V gene is TRBV11-1, the J gene TRBJ2-1; the TRBD1 assignment by TCRdb is unverifiable without DNA. Germline CDR1 and CDR2: SGHAT and FQDESV (reference sequence). The length of the CDR3 is 18 residues. The CDR3 sequence: CASSSIGQRKGLGNEQFF. The entire variable domain, with the rest obtained from reference TRBV11-1 and TRBJ2-1, is as follows: EAEVAQSPRYKITEKSQAVAFWCDPISGHATLYWYRQILGQGPELLVQFQDESVVDDSQLPKDRFSAERLKGVDSTLKIQPAELGDSAMYLCASSSIGQRKGLGNEQFFGPGTRLTVL.

V usage is TRBV3-1 and J usage is TRBJ2-1; no DNA is available, so the TRBD1 call from TCRdb remains unchecked. The CDR3 totals 13 residues. Per germline, CDR1 LGHDT and CDR2 YNNKEL (reference sequence). CDR3 amino acids: CASSQDTGVRQFF.

V and J are TRBV7-9 and TRBJ1-6; without DNA, the TCRdb call of TRBD1 cannot be checked. The CDR3 has 14 amino acids. CDR1 is SEHNR, CDR2 FQNEAQ, per germline (reference sequence). The CDR3 loop reads CASKGVSTGSPLHF.

CDR3 residues: CASSLEWGRYEQYF. The chain recombines TRBV5-1 with TRBJ2-7; TCRdb's D gene call, TRBD1, goes unchecked for lack of DNA. Germline CDR1 reads SGHRS; CDR2 reads YFSETQ. CDR3 length equals 14 residues. The full variable domain, with the rest looked up from reference TRBV5-1 and TRBJ2-7, is KAGVTQTPRYLIKTRGQQVTLSCSPISGHRSVSWYQQTPGQGLQFLFEYFSETQRNKGNFPGRFSGRQFSNSRSEMNVSTLELGDSALYLCASSLEWGRYEQYFGPGTRLTVT.

The chain links TRBV9 to TRBJ1-1; the D call from TCRdb, TRBD1, cannot be confirmed without DNA. This CDR3 has 13 amino acids. Germline V gene data show CDR1 as SGDLS and CDR2 as YYNGEE. CDR3 sequence reads: CASSVGGATEAFF.

The V gene is TRBV27, the J gene TRBJ2-1; TCRdb indicates TRBD2, and absent DNA this call remains unverified. This CDR3 is 13 amino acids long. Germline V gene data show CDR1 as MNHEY and CDR2 as SMNVEV (reference sequence). The CDR3: CASSFRGPYEQFF.

The CDR3 region is CSVGGWTRGVDTQYF. The chain has TRBV29-1 and TRBJ2-3; TCRdb gives TRBD2 as the D gene, but with no DNA this cannot be confirmed. The CDR3 has 15 residues. Germline-derived CDR1 and CDR2 are SQVTM and ANQGSEA.

The chain combines TRBV7-9 with TRBJ2-1; absent DNA, TCRdb's TRBD1 call cannot be checked. This CDR3 is 15 amino acids long. Germline V gene lookup returns CDR1 SEHNR and CDR2 FQNEAQ (reference sequence). The CDR3 region is CASSGLFDRMNEQFF.

The chain employs TRBV12-3 or TRBV12-4 and TRBJ1-1; TCRdb calls TRBD1, which cannot be checked without DNA. The CDR3 consists of 15 residues. This CDR3 reads CASSPLPGTNTEAFF.

This chain links TRBV20-1 with TRBJ1-2; TCRdb indicates TRBD1, and absent DNA this call remains unverified. From germline, CDR1 is DFQATT and CDR2 SNEGSKA (reference sequence). The CDR3 contains 14 residues. This CDR3 is CSAREGQDLYGYTF.

The chain uses TRBV4-3 and TRBJ2-2. This CDR3 has 17 amino acids. CDR1 LGHNA and CDR2 YSLEER come from the germline V gene. This CDR3 reads CASSQDRADWGTGELFF.

This chain joins TRBV29-1 and TRBJ2-7; TCRdb proposes TRBD1, but this gene call is untestable without DNA. In germline, CDR1 is SQVTM, CDR2 ANQGSEA. This CDR3 is built from 15 residues. The CDR3 sequence: CSVNAVDRADDEQYF.

The rearrangement links TRBV29-1 to TRBJ1-1; the D call from TCRdb, TRBD1, cannot be confirmed without DNA. Germline CDR1 reads SQVTM; CDR2 reads ANQGSEA. The CDR3 extends over 13 amino acids. The CDR3 here is CSVEDRGVTEAFF.

This rearrangement joins TRBV6-2 or TRBV6-3 to TRBJ2-5. Per the germline V gene, CDR1 is MNHEY and CDR2 is SVGEGT. The CDR3 spans 12 residues. The CDR3 spells CASQGIQETQYF.

The chain joins TRBV4-3 to TRBJ2-5. Germline values: CDR1 LGHNA, CDR2 YSLEER. CDR3 size: 15 residues. CDR3 amino acids: CASSQDLAASETQYF.

The chain uses TRBV20-1 and TRBJ2-7. The CDR3 loop spans 14 amino acids. Per germline, CDR1 DFQATT and CDR2 SNEGSKA (reference sequence). CDR3 residues: CSARGATQSYEQYF.

This chain uses TRBV9 with TRBJ2-2; without DNA, the TCRdb call of TRBD1 cannot be checked. CDR1 is SGDLS and CDR2 is YYNGEE in the germline V gene. The CDR3 consists of 13 residues. The CDR3 here is CASAGTNTGELFF.

This sequence joins TRBV5-5 and TRBJ2-1. Germline-derived CDR1 and CDR2 are SGHKS and YYEKEE (reference sequence). CDR3 length equals 16 residues. This CDR3 is CASSLYDSSSYNEQFF.

The chain recombines TRBV20-1 with TRBJ1-1; TCRdb picks TRBD1, but there is no DNA to check that call. CDR3 length equals 14 residues. Looked up from germline, CDR1 is DFQATT and CDR2 is SNEGSKA (reference sequence). CDR3: CSVVQGVWNTEAFF.

The gene calls are TRBV6-2 or TRBV6-3 and TRBJ1-6. Germline V gene lookup returns CDR1 MNHEY and CDR2 SVGEGT. The CDR3 totals 14 residues. The chain's CDR3 is CASTGPSDNSPLHF.

The J gene is TRBJ2-1, the V gene TRBV29-1. The CDR3 extends over 12 amino acids. From germline, CDR1 is SQVTM and CDR2 ANQGSEA. This chain's CDR3 is CSVELQYNEQFF.

The V and J genes are TRBV19 and TRBJ2-1. Germline V gene sequence: CDR1 LNHDA, CDR2 SQIVND (reference sequence). The CDR3 runs 14 residues. The CDR3 is CASSSGYSYNEQFF.

The genes are TRBV12-3 or TRBV12-4 and TRBJ1-3. The CDR3 is made up of 14 amino acids. CDR3 sequence reads: CASSPATNGNTIYF.

The V gene is TRBV15, the J gene TRBJ2-3. The CDR3 is 12 amino acids. Looked up from germline, CDR1 is LNHNV and CDR2 is YYDKDF (reference sequence). CDR3 amino acids: CATSRVTDTQYF. The full variable domain, with the rest looked up from reference TRBV15 and TRBJ2-3, is DAMVIQNPRYQVTQFGKPVTLSCSQTLNHNVMYWYQQKSSQAPKLLFHYYDKDFNNEADTPDNFQSRRPNTSFCFLDIRSPGLGDTAMYLCATSRVTDTQYFGPGTRLTVL.